Many counts were recorded for the clone carrying this TCR beta chain. Its cognate antigen is unknown. TCRdb reprocessed the RT-PCR reads with MiXCR, giving one entry per CDR3 protein. The table shows 450,000 to 700,000 distinct CDR3 sequences, with 12% to 15% occurring only once. The data were taken from a study of response to subunit inactivated influenza vaccine. Findings and limits, study-wide: It was the authors' suggestion that each seasonal influenza vaccination recruits few new T cells.

The germline V gene encodes CDR1 SGHRS and CDR2 YFSETQ. V was pared by 4 bases and J by 1 base, with 11 bases between. The CDR3 length is 14 residues. The sample consisted of PBMCs from blood, taken 11 to 12 days after vaccination. This sequence originates from a man between 45 and 60 years old who received an inactivated influenza vaccine. V usage is TRBV5-1 and J usage is TRBJ1-2; D is unclear. CDR3: CASSVSGSNYGYTF. DNA for the CDR3: TGCGCCAGCAGCGTCTCGGGAAGTAACTATGGCTACACCTTC.